These 10 T cell receptor beta chains came from one sample sequenced in a study of beta chain features in type 1 diabetes listed by TCRdb under 2018. Library creation used the immunoSEQ multiplex PCR assay. The entire isolated RNA was reverse transcribed using the High Capacity cDNA Reverse Transcription Kit, and thus expressed TCRB transcripts were sequenced. As stored in TCRdb, this immuneACCESS dataset retains in-frame rearrangements with V and J assigned. A fraction of the clones does not appear; measured against another copy, unresolved V genes explain less than half of the discrepancy, and the remainder lacks a known reason. Within this sample are about 450,000 clones, with more than 9.5% of them counted one time only. The biggest ten clones account for 0.04% to 0.05% of the sample. The sequencing sample was made of naive CD4+ T cells from blood. The label giving this sample's cell subset or site can be read as: true naive CD4+ T cells. The source is a woman aged 18-29 years in good health.

This clone showed up just a few times. The rearrangement joins TRBV7-8 to TRBJ2-1, with a weak D call TRBD1 (6 bases). Germline values: CDR1 SGHVS, CDR2 FQNEAQ. This CDR3 spans 14 amino acids. With 5 bases removed from V and 7 bases from J, the gap between germline ends came to 15 bases. The CDR3: CASSLTGSGNEQFF. CDR3 DNA: TGTGCCAGCAGCCTGACAGGCTCGGGGAATGAGCAGTTCTTC.

This chain connects TRBV5-1 to TRBJ2-3; 9 bases match TRBD2. Germline-derived CDR1 and CDR2 are SGHRS and YFSETQ. This CDR3 region has 15 residues. Trimming cost V 4 bases and J 2 bases; bases outside gene matches: 5. The CDR3 DNA is TGCGCCAGCAGCGCCGGGACTAGCCCCACAGATACGCAGTATTTT. Translation: CASSAGTSPTDTQYF.

The chain links TRBV5-1 to TRBJ2-5; D is uncertain. Trimming stripped 1 base from V and 2 bases from J, with 9 bases between. The CDR3 extends over 14 amino acids. Germline CDR1 SGHRS, CDR2 YFSETQ. The CDR3 protein is CASSLTITQETQYF. The CDR3 DNA sequence: TGCGCCAGCAGCTTGACAATTACTCAAGAGACCCAGTACTTC.

The J gene is TRBJ2-6, the V gene TRBV5-1, with TRBD1 matching 9 bases. Germline V gene data show CDR1 as SGHRS and CDR2 as YFSETQ. V dropped 4 bases and J dropped 2; count of bases not matched to a gene: 10. This CDR3 has 18 amino acids. CDR3 nucleotide sequence: TGCGCCAGCAGCGTAGCCGGGACAGGGTCAGCTGGGGCCAACGTCCTGACTTTC. It translates to CASSVAGTGSAGANVLTF.

The V call is TRBV23-1, the J call TRBJ2-7; D is possibly TRBD1 (5 bases). TRBV23-1 is treated as an ORF (open reading frame) with a function not yet certain. The CDR3 consists of 13 residues. Trimming stripped 8 bases from V and 3 bases from J, with 14 bases between. The CDR3 sequence is CASGADGRYEQYF. For the CDR3, the DNA is TGCGCCAGCGGGGCTGACGGACGCTACGAGCAGTACTTC.

DNA for the CDR3: TGTGCCAGCAGCCCCTCGGGCAATGAGCAGTTCTTC. Translation: CASSPSGNEQFF. This chain uses TRBV7-2 with TRBJ2-1; D is unresolved. Germline CDR1 SGHTA, CDR2 FQGNSA. The CDR3 has 12 amino acids. Trimming removed 5 bases from V and 6 bases from J, with 8 bases in between. The full variable domain, its missing parts supplied by reference TRBV7-2 and TRBJ2-1, is GAGVSQSPSNKVTEKGKDVELRCDPISGHTALYWYRQSLGQGLEFLIYFQGNSAPDKSGLPSDRFSAERTGGSVSTLTIQRTQQEDSAVYLCASSPSGNEQFFGPGTRLTVL.

This chain's CDR3 is CASSWSSTGEETQYF. The CDR3 region has the DNA TGCGCCAGCAGCTGGAGTAGCACGGGGGAAGAGACCCAGTACTTC. This chain joins TRBV5-1 and TRBJ2-5; TRBD2 might be the D (6 bases). The germline V gene has CDR1 SGHRS and CDR2 YFSETQ. This CDR3 comprises 15 residues. Deletions cut 3 bases from V and 3 bases from J, with 15 bases between.

The chain links TRBV29-1 to TRBJ1-2; no clear D. The CDR3 has 13 amino acids. Germline V gene sequence: CDR1 SQVTM, CDR2 ANQGSEA. Trimming removed 0 bases from V and 2 bases from J, with 7 bases in between. CDR3 bases: TGCAGCGTTGAAGATCCCGGGAACTATGGCTACACCTTC. As protein: CSVEDPGNYGYTF.

V gene TRBV18 combines with J gene TRBJ1-2; D gene uncertain. V was clipped by 2 bases and J by 1 base, with 17 bases between them. The CDR3 is made up of 17 amino acids. Germline-derived CDR1 and CDR2 are KGHSH and LQKENI. This CDR3 is CASSPIKNDGFNYGYTF. The CDR3 bases are TGTGCCAGCTCACCAATCAAAAATGACGGATTTAACTATGGCTACACCTTC. The variable domain in full, with the rest retrieved from reference TRBV18 and TRBJ1-2, is NAGVMQNPRHLVRRRGQEARLRCSPMKGHSHVYWYRQLPEEGLKFMVYLQKENIIDESGMPKERFSAEFPKEGPSILRIQQVVRGDSAAYFCASSPIKNDGFNYGYTFGSGTRLTVV.

The chain couples TRBV7-9 to TRBJ2-7; D is undetermined. The germline V gene encodes CDR1 SEHNR and CDR2 FQNEAQ (reference sequence). The CDR3 is 15 amino acids. The germline V and J ends were trimmed by 2 bases and 6 bases, with 17 bases remaining between them. CDR3 amino acids: CASSLSGRTSIEQYF. In nucleotides, the CDR3 is TGTGCCAGCAGCTTATCTGGCAGGACGAGTATCGAGCAGTACTTC.